A single T cell receptor (beta chain) is shown here with its context. Its antigen is unidentified. The sample is drawn from a study of T cell repertoires in cytomegalovirus infection. Study information: CMV infection and matching HLA type were both indicated by public TCR beta signatures.

Germline CDR1 reads SGHTA; CDR2 reads FQGNSA. The ends were cut back, 2 bases at V and 4 bases at J, with 24 bases in the middle. CDR3 length: 18 amino acids. From the reads, TCRdb called clonotypes with MiXCR, one entry per CDR3 protein. The repertoire holds a few hundred thousand distinct CDR3 sequences, with just under 40% as singletons. The receptor was isolated from a human donor in good health (CMV status not recorded). Some clones in this sample may be carry-over from other donors' samples. The source was cultured PBMCs, collected from culture after CMV antigen stimulation. V usage is TRBV7-2 and J usage is TRBJ2-7; TRBD1 is a possible D gene (5 bases). CDR3 coding DNA: TGTGCCAGCAGCTTATCGCAGGGCTTTAGAAATCCCCTATACGAGCAGTACTTC. Its protein is CASSLSQGFRNPLYEQYF.